This is a list of T cell receptor beta chains from one sample in a study of blood T cell repertoires in COVID-19. Assay: immunoSEQ multiplex PCR; the TCRdb copy retains only in-frame clones and omits some. In the table there are approximately 110,000 clones, 70% to 80% of which are singletons. Input material: peripheral blood. The receptor set was obtained from a man between 65 and 80 years old with active or convalescent COVID-19. CDR3s include the opening cysteine and the closing phenylalanine or tryptophan. D genes are given only for firm matches. Clone size is given for some rows only: seen once, a few or many times, or a class if the clone is expanded.

>TRBV25-1|once|TRBJ1-2|TRBD1
CASSESNRGNYGYTF
TGTGCCAGCAGTGAATCAAACAGGGGAAACTATGGCTACACCTTC
>TRBV20-1|few|TRBJ2-1|NA
CSAYLNEQFF
TGCAGTGCCTATCTCAATGAGCAGTTCTTC
>TRBV28|NA|TRBJ1-3|NA
CASSFRQRLDTIYF
TGTGCCAGCAGTTTTCGTCAGAGGTTGGACACCATATATTTT
>TRBV5-1|NA|TRBJ1-1|NA
CASSLGQVRNTEAFF
TGCGCCAGCAGCTTGGGACAGGTTAGGAACACTGAAGCTTTCTTT
>TRBV9|NA|TRBJ1-2|NA
CASSTTSRDTYYGYTF
TGTGCCAGCAGCACTACAAGCCGGGACACGTATTATGGCTACACCTTC
>TRBV5-1|NA|TRBJ2-7|TRBD1
CASSLEGTGLREQYF
TGCGCCAGCAGCTTGGAAGGGACAGGGTTGAGGGAGCAGTACTTC
>TRBV11-2|NA|TRBJ2-3|TRBD1
CASSNRGLTDTQYF
TGTGCCAGCAGCAACAGGGGGCTCACAGATACGCAGTATTTT
>TRBV20-1|NA|TRBJ2-7|TRBD2
CSARLADEQYF
TGCAGTGCCAGACTAGCGGACGAGCAGTACTTC
>TRBV28|NA|TRBJ1-6|NA
CASSLFNSYSPLHF
TGTGCCAGCAGTTTATTCAACAGCTATTCACCCCTCCACTTT
>TRBV19|few|TRBJ2-3|TRBD2
CASRLAGADTQYF
TGTGCCAGCAGACTAGCGGGAGCAGATACGCAGTATTTT
>TRBV4-1|NA|TRBJ1-4|TRBD1
CASSQTGTENEKLFF
TGCGCCAGCAGCCAAACCGGGACAGAAAATGAAAAACTGTTTTTT
>TRBV19|NA|TRBJ1-6|NA
CASSMRGSVYNSPLHF
TGTGCCAGTAGTATGAGGGGGTCCGTCTATAATTCACCCCTCCACTTT
>TRBV24-1|NA|TRBJ1-5|TRBD1
CATSVLTGGHQPQHF
TGTGCCACCAGTGTACTAACAGGGGGCCATCAGCCCCAGCATTTT
>TRBV5-6|NA|TRBJ2-3|NA
CASSSGQWGDTQYF
TGTGCCAGCAGCTCCGGACAGTGGGGGGATACGCAGTATTTT
>TRBV5-4|many|TRBJ1-2|TRBD1
CASSQDRGYGYTF
TGTGCCAGCAGCCAAGACAGGGGATATGGCTACACCTTC
>TRBV6-1|NA|TRBJ2-7|TRBD2
CASSEYPGRDEQYF
TGTGCCAGCAGTGAATATCCAGGGAGGGACGAGCAGTACTTC
>TRBV5-1|NA|TRBJ1-2|NA
CASSLVVGGESYGYTF
TGCGCCAGCAGCTTGGTCGTGGGAGGAGAGAGCTATGGCTACACCTTC
>TRBV7-6|NA|TRBJ2-5|NA
CASSLGSPETQYF
TGTGCCAGCAGCTTAGGGAGTCCAGAGACCCAGTACTTC
>TRBV7-9|NA|TRBJ2-1|TRBD2
CASSWRGVQVF
TGTGCCAGCAGCTGGCGGGGGGTTCAGGTCTTC
>TRBV5-1|once|TRBJ1-1|TRBD1
CASSLGWTGGANTEAFF
TGCGCCAGCAGCTTGGGTTGGACAGGGGGCGCGAACACTGAAGCTTTCTTT
>TRBV7-3|NA|TRBJ2-1|TRBD2
CASSWGLAGYNEQFF
TGTGCCAGCAGCTGGGGACTAGCGGGATACAATGAGCAGTTCTTC
>TRBV7-6|NA|TRBJ2-7|NA
CASSLIIGNYGEQYF
TGTGCCAGCAGCTTAATTATAGGAAACTATGGCGAGCAGTACTTC
>TRBV13|NA|TRBJ2-1|TRBD2
CASSLQASGGPGSYNEQFF
TGTGCCAGCAGCTTACAGGCTAGCGGGGGGCCCGGCTCCTACAATGAGCAGTTCTTC
>TRBV6-5|few|TRBJ1-4|TRBD1
CASSFRDRVEKLFF
TGTGCCAGCAGTTTCCGGGACAGGGTTGAAAAACTGTTTTTT
>TRBV6-6|few|TRBJ1-2|NA
CASRTDSLYGYTF
TGTGCCAGCAGAACGGACAGTCTCTATGGCTACACCTTC
>TRBV30|NA|TRBJ1-3|NA
CAWSAGDRRNTIYF
TGTGCCTGGAGTGCGGGGGACCGACGAAACACCATATATTTT
>TRBV2|many|TRBJ2-5|NA
CASSEGWFGRETQYF
TGTGCCAGCAGTGAAGGTTGGTTTGGCCGAGAGACCCAGTACTTC
>TRBV30|NA|TRBJ1-1|TRBD1
CACTLHGQGGGTEAFF
TGTGCCTGCACACTCCACGGACAGGGTGGAGGCACTGAAGCTTTCTTT
>TRBV19|NA|TRBJ2-7|TRBD1
CASSMTGAYEQYF
TGTGCCAGTAGTATGACAGGGGCCTACGAGCAGTACTTC
>TRBV11-2|NA|TRBJ2-5|NA
CASSSSYQETQYF
TGTGCCAGCAGCTCCTCGTACCAAGAGACCCAGTACTTC
>TRBV7-8|NA|TRBJ1-2|TRBD1
CASSPGQGLGYTF
TGTGCCAGCAGCCCGGGACAGGGACTCGGCTACACCTTC
>TRBV3-1/TRBV3-2|NA|TRBJ2-5|TRBD2
CASSRPGGAEETQYF
TGTGCCAGCAGCCGCCCGGGGGGGGCAGAGGAGACCCAGTACTTC
>TRBV19|NA|TRBJ2-7|TRBD1
CASISDRSEQYF
TGTGCCAGTATTTCGGACAGGTCCGAGCAGTACTTC
>TRBV7-9|NA|TRBJ2-7|TRBD2
CASSLQPGLAGAYEQYF
TGTGCCAGCAGCCTACAACCGGGACTAGCGGGAGCCTACGAGCAGTACTTC
>TRBV19|NA|TRBJ1-2|NA
CASSMGQGNGYTF
TGTGCCAGTAGTATGGGTCAGGGGAACGGCTACACCTTC
>TRBV27|many|TRBJ2-1|NA
CASSWTTGAFSNEQFF
TGTGCCAGCAGTTGGACAACGGGAGCCTTTTCTAATGAGCAGTTCTTC
>TRBV5-1|NA|TRBJ1-2|TRBD1
CASSETGGYGYTF
TGCGCCAGCAGCGAGACAGGGGGTTATGGCTACACCTTC
>TRBV3-1/TRBV3-2|NA|TRBJ1-2|TRBD1
CASSQVPTGDYGYTF
TGTGCCAGCAGCCAAGTCCCGACAGGGGACTATGGCTACACCTTC
>TRBV18|NA|TRBJ1-2|TRBD1
CASSQGQGGAYGYTF
TGTGCCAGCTCACAGGGACAGGGGGGTGCCTATGGCTACACCTTC
>TRBV30|NA|TRBJ1-5|NA
CAWSVNRAQPQHF
TGTGCCTGGAGTGTAAACAGGGCTCAGCCCCAGCATTTT
>TRBV5-6|once|TRBJ2-3|TRBD2
CASSLRRGGLTDTQYF
TGTGCCAGCAGCTTGCGGCGGGGGGGCCTCACAGATACGCAGTATTTT
>TRBV12-2|NA|TRBJ1-6|NA
CASRPTPQGESPLHF
TGTGCAAGTCGCCCCACCCCGCAGGGGGAATCACCCCTCCACTTT
>TRBV5-1|NA|TRBJ1-4|TRBD1
CASSLGTGNEKLFF
TGCGCCAGCAGCTTAGGGACAGGGAATGAAAAACTGTTTTTT
>TRBV7-3|NA|TRBJ2-1|TRBD2
CASSLTPRLAGGWSSYNEQFF
TGTGCCAGCAGCTTAACCCCGAGACTAGCGGGAGGCTGGAGCTCCTACAATGAGCAGTTCTTC
>TRBV28|few|TRBJ1-2|NA
CASSTPGDNYGYTF
TGTGCCAGCAGTACACCAGGTGATAACTATGGCTACACCTTC
>TRBV5-8|NA|TRBJ1-2|TRBD1
CASSLGQGAVGYTF
TGTGCCAGCAGCTTGGGGCAGGGGGCGGTTGGCTACACCTTC
>TRBV5-1|few|TRBJ2-2|TRBD2
CASRSLAGGSGELFF
TGCGCCAGCAGGTCACTAGCGGGAGGCAGCGGGGAGCTGTTTTTT
>TRBV4-2|NA|TRBJ1-6|NA
CASSQDEGGYNSPLHF
TGTGCCAGCAGCCAAGACGAGGGTGGCTATAATTCACCCCTCCACTTT
>TRBV28|NA|TRBJ1-2|NA
CASSSRGWGYTF
TGTGCCAGCAGTTCTCGGGGTTGGGGCTACACCTTC
>TRBV30|once|TRBJ2-5|NA
CAWSVRRLGEKKTQYF
TGTGCCTGGAGTGTACGGAGACTAGGCGAGAAAAAGACCCAGTACTTC
>TRBV5-5|once|TRBJ2-5|TRBD2
CASSFVLGGETQYF
TGTGCCAGCAGCTTCGTCCTGGGAGGGGAGACCCAGTACTTC
>TRBV7-9|NA|TRBJ2-3|TRBD2
CASSLASGITNTQYF
TGTGCCAGCAGCTTAGCTAGCGGGATCACAAATACGCAGTATTTT
>TRBV12-2|once|TRBJ2-7|NA
CASRFRWKRPGTGTYEQYF
TGTGCAAGTCGCTTTCGGTGGAAACGACCCGGGACAGGGACCTACGAGCAGTACTTC
>TRBV5-1|NA|TRBJ2-6|TRBD2
CASSLKLAGISGANVLTF
TGCGCCAGCAGCTTGAAGCTAGCGGGAATCTCTGGGGCCAACGTCCTGACTTTC
>TRBV6-5|NA|TRBJ2-4|TRBD2
CASTAAGTKNIQYF
TGTGCCAGCACCGCAGCGGGGACCAAAAACATTCAGTACTTC